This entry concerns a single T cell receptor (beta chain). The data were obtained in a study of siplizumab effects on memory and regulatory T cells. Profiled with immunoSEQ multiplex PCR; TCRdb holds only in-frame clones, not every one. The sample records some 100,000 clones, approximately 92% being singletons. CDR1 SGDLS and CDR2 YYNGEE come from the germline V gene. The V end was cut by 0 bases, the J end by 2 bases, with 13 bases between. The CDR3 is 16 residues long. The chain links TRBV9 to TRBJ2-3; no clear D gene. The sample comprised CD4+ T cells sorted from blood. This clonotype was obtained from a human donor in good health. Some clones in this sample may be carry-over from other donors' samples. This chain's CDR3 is CASSVGIHLITDTQYF. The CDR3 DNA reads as TGTGCCAGCAGCGTAGGTATACACCTAATCACAGATACGCAGTATTTT.